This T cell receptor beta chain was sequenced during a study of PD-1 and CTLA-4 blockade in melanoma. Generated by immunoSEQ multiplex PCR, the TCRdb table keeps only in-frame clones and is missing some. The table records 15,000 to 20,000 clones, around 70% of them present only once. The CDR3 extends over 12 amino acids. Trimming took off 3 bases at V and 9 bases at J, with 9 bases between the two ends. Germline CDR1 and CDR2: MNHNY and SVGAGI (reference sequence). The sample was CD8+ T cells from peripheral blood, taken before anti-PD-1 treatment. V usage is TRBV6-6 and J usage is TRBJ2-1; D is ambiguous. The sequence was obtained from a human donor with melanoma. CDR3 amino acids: CASSYSYREQFF. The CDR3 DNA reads TGTGCCAGCAGTTATTCCTACCGTGAGCAGTTCTTC.